This T cell receptor (beta chain) is drawn from a study of CD8+CD57+ T cells in acquired aplastic anemia. Study overall: DNA from sorted CD4+ and CD8+ cells averaged 3.2 ug.

Genomic DNA served as template for TCR beta VDJ and CDR3 profiling. TCRdb itself ran the reads through MiXCR, one entry per CDR3 protein. The sample lists 130,000 or so distinct CDR3 sequences; 41% were seen once. General observations from the study: Patients and controls turned out to have approximately 29 CD8+ CDR3 sequences in common. Patient and control CD8+ Simpson's diversity was not significantly different.

With respect to this clonotype: No antigen is known for it.

This CDR3 contains 15 residues. Between the trimmed V and J ends, which lost 5 bases and 3 bases, there was a span of 14 bases. Looked up from germline, CDR1 is SGHVS and CDR2 is FQNEAQ. Sequenced: sorted CD4+, CD8+, or CD8+CD57+ T cells (not recorded which) from PBMCs. The TCR comes from a human donor in good health, serving as a control. V gene TRBV7-8 combines with J gene TRBJ1-5; the D gene is possibly TRBD1 (6 bases). CDR3 sequence: CASSVTTGSNQPQHF. The CDR3 region has the DNA TGTGCCAGCAGCGTGACAACAGGGTCCAATCAGCCCCAGCATTTT.